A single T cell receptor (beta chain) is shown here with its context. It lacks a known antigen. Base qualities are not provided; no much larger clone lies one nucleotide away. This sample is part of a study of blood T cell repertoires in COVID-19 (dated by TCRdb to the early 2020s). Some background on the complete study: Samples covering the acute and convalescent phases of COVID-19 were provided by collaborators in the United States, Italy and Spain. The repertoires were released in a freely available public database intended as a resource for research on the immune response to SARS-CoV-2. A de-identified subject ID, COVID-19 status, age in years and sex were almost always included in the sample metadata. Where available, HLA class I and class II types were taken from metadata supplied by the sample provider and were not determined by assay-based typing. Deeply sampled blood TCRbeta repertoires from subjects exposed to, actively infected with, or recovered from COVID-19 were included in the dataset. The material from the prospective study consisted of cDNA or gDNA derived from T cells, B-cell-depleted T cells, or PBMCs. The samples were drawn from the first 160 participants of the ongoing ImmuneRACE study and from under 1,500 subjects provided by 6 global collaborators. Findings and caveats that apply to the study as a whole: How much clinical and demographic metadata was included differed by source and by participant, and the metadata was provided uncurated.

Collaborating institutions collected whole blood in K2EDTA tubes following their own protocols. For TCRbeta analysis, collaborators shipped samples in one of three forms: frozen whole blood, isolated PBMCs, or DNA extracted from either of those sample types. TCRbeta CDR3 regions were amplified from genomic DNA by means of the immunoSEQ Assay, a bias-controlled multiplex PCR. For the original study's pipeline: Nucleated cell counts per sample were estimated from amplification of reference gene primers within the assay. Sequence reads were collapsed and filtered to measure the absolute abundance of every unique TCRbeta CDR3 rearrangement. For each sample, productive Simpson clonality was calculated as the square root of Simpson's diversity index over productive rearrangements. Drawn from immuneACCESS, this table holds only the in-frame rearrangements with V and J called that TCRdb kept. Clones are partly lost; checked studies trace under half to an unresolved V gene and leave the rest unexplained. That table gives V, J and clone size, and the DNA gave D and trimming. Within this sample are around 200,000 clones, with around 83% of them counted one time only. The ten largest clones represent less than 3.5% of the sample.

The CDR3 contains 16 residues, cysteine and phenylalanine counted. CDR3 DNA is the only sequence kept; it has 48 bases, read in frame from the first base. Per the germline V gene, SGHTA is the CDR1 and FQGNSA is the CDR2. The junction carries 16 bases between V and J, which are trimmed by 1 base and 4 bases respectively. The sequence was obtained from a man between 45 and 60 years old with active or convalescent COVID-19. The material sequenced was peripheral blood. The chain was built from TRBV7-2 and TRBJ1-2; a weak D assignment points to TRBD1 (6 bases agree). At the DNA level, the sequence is TGTGCCAGCAGCTTAGTGGATCCGGGGGGCCGCTATGGCTACACCTTC. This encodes CASSLVDPGGRYGYTF.